This T cell receptor beta chain derives from a study of shared clonotypes between healthy human individuals. The protocol was immunoSEQ multiplex PCR, while the TCRdb copy is restricted to in-frame clones and leaves out a portion. The sample has roughly 2,500,000 clones, roughly 93% seen once. Germline V gene sequence: CDR1 LNHNV, CDR2 YYDKDF (reference sequence). The CDR3 contains 16 residues. V lost 1 base, J lost 0 bases, and 10 bases lay in between. This clonotype originated in a man in his late teens or twenties in good health. Some clones in this sample may be carry-over from other donors' samples. The sequenced sample was naive CD4+ T cells from PBMCs. The sample's subset: CD45RA+ positively selected. The chain uses TRBV15 and TRBJ2-4; D is ambiguous. Here the CDR3 reads CATSRVDGLAKNIQYF. The DNA for the CDR3 is TGTGCCACCAGCAGAGTAGACGGCCTAGCCAAAAACATTCAGTACTTC. The whole variable domain, filled in from reference TRBV15 and TRBJ2-4, reads DAMVIQNPRYQVTQFGKPVTLSCSQTLNHNVMYWYQQKSSQAPKLLFHYYDKDFNNEADTPDNFQSRRPNTSFCFLDIRSPGLGDTAMYLCATSRVDGLAKNIQYFGAGTRLSVL.